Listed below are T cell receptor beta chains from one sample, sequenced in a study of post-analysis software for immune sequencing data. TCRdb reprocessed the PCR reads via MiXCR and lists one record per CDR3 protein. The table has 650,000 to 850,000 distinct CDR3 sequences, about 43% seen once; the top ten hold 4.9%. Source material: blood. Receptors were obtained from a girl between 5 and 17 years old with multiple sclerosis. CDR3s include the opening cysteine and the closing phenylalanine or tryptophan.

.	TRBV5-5	CASSLGAGDLGTQYF
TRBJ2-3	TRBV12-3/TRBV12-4	CASTAQGVPDTQYF
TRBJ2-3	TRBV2	CASSELLAEDTQYF
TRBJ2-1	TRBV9	CASSEGGGLRPYNEQFF
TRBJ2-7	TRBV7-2	CASSLDPGGTYEQYF
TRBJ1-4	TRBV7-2	CASSLGGERNEKLFF
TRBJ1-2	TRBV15	CATSRSTGNYGYTF
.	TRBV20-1	CSGRAGGFERDEQYF
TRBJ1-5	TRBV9	CASSPGTGDQLQHF
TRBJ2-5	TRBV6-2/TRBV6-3	CASNRPTQYF
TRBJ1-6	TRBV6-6	CASRRGAAEYNSPLHF
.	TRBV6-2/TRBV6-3	CASGFGGSEQYF
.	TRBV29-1	CSVGTEFYYEQYF
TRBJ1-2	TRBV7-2	CASSPPGPSYGYTF
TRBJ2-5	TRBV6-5	CASSRRGREETQYF
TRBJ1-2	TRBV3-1	CASSQGRGGDGYTF
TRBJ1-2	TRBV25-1	CASSEYPTGKGYTF
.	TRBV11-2	CASSLGRLAASYEQYF
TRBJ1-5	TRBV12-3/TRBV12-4	CASSLGQGAGTNQPQHF
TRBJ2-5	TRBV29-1	CSVATGLQETQYF
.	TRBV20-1	CSAGGAANTEAFF
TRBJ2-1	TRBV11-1	CASSQNLAGYNEQFF
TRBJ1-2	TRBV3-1	CASSQYTGTQQNYGYTF
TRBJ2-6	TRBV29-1	CSVVATKSGANVLTF
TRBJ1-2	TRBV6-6	CASSWERGHGGYTF
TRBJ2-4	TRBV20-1	CSARDRIGLAIAKNIQYF
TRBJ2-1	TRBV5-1	CASSLAWERERNEQFF
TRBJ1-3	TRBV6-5	CASSYSSRQRASGNTIYF
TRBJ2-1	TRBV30	CAWRVGLTGGRWGGSYNEQFF
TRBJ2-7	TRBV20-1	CSASPLAGAHEQYF
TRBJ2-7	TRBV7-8	CASSWERGALSYEQYF
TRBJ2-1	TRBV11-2	CASSNRDRGYNEQFF
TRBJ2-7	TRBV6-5	CASSENPEWGYEQYF
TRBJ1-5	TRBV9	CASSVNSNQPQHF
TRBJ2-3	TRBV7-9	CASSLARPQLDTQYF
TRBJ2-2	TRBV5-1	CASSFAGGGDTGELFF
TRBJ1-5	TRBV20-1	CSASRRAGHQPQHF
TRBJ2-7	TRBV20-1	CSALGDSRGYEQYF
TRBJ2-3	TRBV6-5	CASSTDLSDTDTQYF
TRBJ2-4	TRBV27	CATWVTMAKNIQYF
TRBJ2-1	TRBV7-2	CAGSLNGRVDEQFF
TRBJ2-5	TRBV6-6	CASSSPSRLPLETQYF
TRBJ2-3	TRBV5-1	CASSQQGATDTQYF
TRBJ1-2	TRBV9	CASSEPGRGYGYTF
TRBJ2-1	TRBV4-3	CASSQDGLALYNEQFF